A single TCR beta chain is shown here with its context. Its cognate antigen is unknown. A read error may account for a junction end that differs from germline. The CDR3 contains 13 residues. Per germline, CDR1 SQVTM and CDR2 ANQGSEA. The source of the sample is a study of PD-1 blockade in mismatch repair-deficient tumors. Background on the study: Enrolled about 2012-2016, patients had progressing, pretreated mismatch repair-deficient cancers of 12 to 13 types.

The data were produced by immunoSEQ multiplex PCR, yet TCRdb's version contains in-frame clones alone and is incomplete. The repertoire holds about 68,000 clones, with approximately 78% as singletons. Study-wide points: Tumor-resident clones, often absent from pretreatment blood, expanded after pembrolizumab and then contracted.

Every patient had mismatch repair deficiency by PCR or immunohistochemistry. TCRs were sequenced from a few patients responding to pembrolizumab. The sequence derives from an adult with mismatch repair-deficient cancer. The chain is built from TRBV29-1 and TRBJ1-2, with 7 positions matching TRBD1. The sequencing used peripheral blood, collected 2 weeks after starting pembrolizumab. CDR3 protein: CSVKEGQVRGYTF. As DNA, the CDR3 is TGCAGCGTTAAAGAAGGACAGGTTCGAGGCTACACCTTC.